The source of this T cell receptor (beta chain) is a study of shared clonotypes between healthy human individuals. About the research overall: Per donor, three plates held CD4 naive cells, three held CD4 memory, two held CD8 naive and one held CD8 memory. Whole-study results and caveats: The naive CD4 repertoires of a few donors were compared, and roughly 5.1% of clonotypes were shared. Larger estimated richness was generally seen in naive subsets than in memory subsets.

Produced via immunoSEQ multiplex PCR; TCRdb's table is partial and in-frame only. In the table there are over 850,000 clones, about 80% of which are singletons. This clone showed up just a few times. Its antigen remains unknown. Other nucleotide sequences in the sample specify the same CDR3. The specimen sequenced was memory CD4+ T cells from PBMCs. Regarding subset: CD45RA-negative fraction. This TCR derives from a man younger than 30 in good health. Some clones in this sample may be carry-over from other donors' samples.

For the CDR3, the DNA is TGTGCCAGCAGCTTATTGAACGAGCAGTACTTC. Encoded protein: CASSLLNEQYF. The chain links TRBV7-2 to TRBJ2-7; D ambiguous. The V gene lost 2 bases and the J gene lost 5 bases, with 4 bases spanning the gap. The CDR3 runs to 11 residues. The germline CDR1 and CDR2 sequences are SGHTA and FQGNSA. The full variable domain, completed using reference TRBV7-2 and TRBJ2-7, is GAGVSQSPSNKVTEKGKDVELRCDPISGHTALYWYRQSLGQGLEFLIYFQGNSAPDKSGLPSDRFSAERTGGSVSTLTIQRTQQEDSAVYLCASSLLNEQYFGPGTRLTVT.